These 22 T cell receptor beta chains share one sample of origin, sequenced in a study of early T cells in non-severe SARS-CoV-2 infection. TCRdb re-called the 5' RACE reads with MiXCR, one entry per CDR3 protein. The table lists some 26,000 distinct CDR3 sequences, roughly 5% of them singletons. Sequencing used whole blood. The receptors derive from an adult who was a healthcare worker with PCR-confirmed SARS-CoV-2 infection or an uninfected control (not recorded which).

This clonotype came up many times. This chain connects TRBV10-2 to TRBJ2-6; D may be TRBD1 (5 bases). The germline V gene encodes CDR1 WSHSY and CDR2 SAAADI. This CDR3 is built from 19 residues. The germline V and J ends were trimmed by 6 bases and 0 bases, with 21 bases remaining between them. Here the CDR3 DNA reads TGCGCCAGCAGATCACCCAGGGCAGGAAGCCCCTCTGGGGCCAACGTCCTGACTTTC. Protein: CASRSPRAGSPSGANVLTF.

This clonotype has at least ten counts. J is TRBJ1-1 and V is TRBV6-2 or TRBV6-3; the D is unclear. The V and J ends lost 2 bases and 4 bases respectively, with 2 bases between them. Germline V CDR1 and CDR2: MNHEY, SVGEGT. The CDR3 is 11 amino acids. The CDR3 region has the DNA TGTGCCAGCAGTTACCCCACTGAAGCTTTCTTT. It encodes CASSYPTEAFF.

This clonotype came up many times. The V call is TRBV20-1, the J call TRBJ1-2; no clear D. The CDR3 spans 13 residues. V lost 0 bases, J lost 0 bases, and 5 bases lay in between. Germline V gene data show CDR1 as DFQATT and CDR2 as SNEGSKA (reference sequence). The DNA for the CDR3 is TGCAGTGCTAGAGATTTGGCTAACTATGGCTACACCTTC. Translation gives CSARDLANYGYTF.

With regard to this clonotype: A single base separates this from a much larger clone, so it may be a read error. V and J are TRBV11-2 and TRBJ2-3; 7 bases are shared with TRBD2. In germline, CDR1 is SGHAT, CDR2 FQNNGV. This CDR3 region has 15 residues. Here the CDR3 reads CASNERGLPTDTLYF. CDR3 sequence (DNA): TGTGCCAGCAATGAGCGGGGATTACCCACAGATACGCTGTATTTT.

This clonotype was seen repeatedly, ten times or more. The J gene is TRBJ2-1, the V gene TRBV7-6; the D gene is possibly TRBD2 (6 bases). The CDR3 covers 14 residues. Trimming took off 1 base at V and 8 bases at J, with 12 bases between the two ends. In germline, CDR1 is SGHVS, CDR2 FNYEAQ. CDR3 DNA: TGTGCCAGCAGCTTAGGCGGGGCGGGACATGAGCAGTTCTTC. It is translated as CASSLGGAGHEQFF.

This clonotype was seen repeatedly, ten times or more. The chain joins TRBV5-1 to TRBJ2-2; no clear D gene. The germline V gene encodes CDR1 SGHRS and CDR2 YFSETQ. The CDR3 spans 15 residues. V lost 6 bases to trimming and J lost 1 base, with 13 bases between them. CDR3 sequence reads: CASTPNPVNTGELFF. Written as DNA, the CDR3 is TGCGCCAGCACCCCTAACCCTGTGAACACCGGGGAGCTGTTTTTT.

The chain combines TRBV5-1 with TRBJ2-4; the D gene is possibly TRBD1 (5 bases). CDR1 and CDR2 (germline): SGHRS, YFSETQ. Trimming removed 1 base at V and 5 bases at J, with 13 bases between. This CDR3 is 15 amino acids long. The CDR3 region is CASSLSDTAQNIQYF. The CDR3 DNA reads as TGCGCCAGCAGCTTGTCGGACACCGCCCAAAACATTCAGTACTTC.

The chain has TRBV28 and TRBJ2-5; 12 positions match TRBD2. Trimming removed 8 bases from V and 4 bases from J; junction bases left unmatched: 8. The CDR3 length is 15 residues. Germline assignment: CDR1 MDHEN and CDR2 SYDVKM. CDR3 amino acids: CASSLAGGPRETQYF. The CDR3, as DNA: TGTGCCAGCTCCCTAGCGGGAGGGCCGAGAGAGACCCAGTACTTC.

This clonotype was seen many times. V gene TRBV30 combines with J gene TRBJ1-3; D is undetermined. From germline, CDR1 is GTSNPN and CDR2 SVGIG (reference sequence). The ends were cut back, 2 bases at V and 5 bases at J, with 7 bases in the middle. The CDR3 runs 12 residues. Written as DNA, the CDR3 is TGTGCCTGGAGTCTGGGGAGAAACACCATATATTTT. Its protein product is CAWSLGRNTIYF.

This clonotype has a count of ten or more. The chain is built from TRBV27 and TRBJ1-4; D remains ambiguous. This CDR3 region has 15 residues. The germline V gene encodes CDR1 MNHEY and CDR2 SMNVEV (reference sequence). The V end was cut by 2 bases, the J end by 1 base, with 8 bases between. CDR3 nucleotides: TGTGCCAGCAGTTTACTTGGGTTAACTAATGAAAAACTGTTTTTT. Amino acid sequence: CASSLLGLTNEKLFF. Together with reference TRBV27 and TRBJ1-4, the CDR3 gives the full variable domain: EAQVTQNPRYLITVTGKKLTVTCSQNMNHEYMSWYRQDPGLGLRQIYYSMNVEVTDKGDVPEGYKVSRKEKRNFPLILESPSPNQTSLYFCASSLLGLTNEKLFFGSGTQLSVL.

This clonotype was observed many times. V is TRBV20-1 and J is TRBJ1-2, with D hard to call. CDR1 and CDR2 from the germline V gene are DFQATT and SNEGSKA (reference sequence). The CDR3 consists of 12 residues. V lost 1 base, J lost 5 bases, and 8 bases lay in between. CDR3 sequence (DNA): TGCAGTGCTAGAGGGGGATCTTATGGCTACACCTTC. Encoded protein: CSARGGSYGYTF.

This clonotype was seen at least ten times. This chain connects TRBV20-1 to TRBJ2-5; the D gene is possibly TRBD1 (5 bases). The germline gives CDR1 DFQATT, CDR2 SNEGSKA (reference sequence). V shed 5 bases and J shed 5 bases, with 15 bases lying between them. The CDR3 has 13 residues. DNA for the CDR3: TGCAGTGCTCACTCCAGGGCTTTTGAGACCCAGTACTTC. Translation: CSAHSRAFETQYF.

This clonotype was observed at least ten times. This sequence joins TRBV19 and TRBJ2-2, with D perhaps matching TRBD2 (6 bases). This CDR3 has 14 amino acids. V gave up 8 bases and J gave up 7 bases, with 17 bases separating them. Germline CDR1 and CDR2: LNHDA and SQIVND (reference sequence). This CDR3 reads CASARRAFNGELFF. CDR3 DNA sequence: TGTGCCAGTGCTCGGAGGGCATTTAACGGGGAGCTGTTTTTT.

V is TRBV6-6 and J is TRBJ1-6, with a tentative D call TRBD1 (6 bases). With 8 bases removed from V and 10 bases from J, the gap between germline ends came to 24 bases. The CDR3 spans 16 residues. Germline V CDR1 and CDR2: MNHNY, SVGAGI (reference sequence). The CDR3 protein is CASWGPLTGPWSPLHF. The CDR3 DNA follows: TGTGCCAGCTGGGGTCCCTTAACAGGGCCTTGGTCACCCCTCCACTTT.

In its sample, this clonotype was seen a few times. The J gene is TRBJ2-7, the V gene TRBV20-1; 12 bases map to TRBD1. The ends lost 3 bases at V and 5 bases at J; junction bases unmatched: 5. This CDR3 comprises 14 residues. CDR1 and CDR2 (germline): DFQATT, SNEGSKA (reference sequence). CDR3 loop: CSARGTGGLDEQYF. The CDR3 DNA sequence: TGCAGTGCTAGGGGGACAGGGGGCTTGGACGAGCAGTACTTC.

The rearrangement joins TRBV7-9 to TRBJ2-3; D may be TRBD1 or TRBD2 (6 bases each). Germline V lookup: CDR1 SEHNR, CDR2 FQNEAQ (reference sequence). The CDR3 consists of 12 residues. The V gene lost 1 base and the J gene lost 11 bases, with 10 bases spanning the gap. The CDR3 here is CASSLEGGMQYF. The CDR3, as DNA: TGTGCCAGCAGCTTAGAAGGGGGGATGCAGTATTTT. The variable domain in full, with the rest retrieved from reference TRBV7-9 and TRBJ2-3, is DTGVSQNPRHKITKRGQNVTFRCDPISEHNRLYWYRQTLGQGPEFLTYFQNEAQLEKSRLLSDRFSAERPKGSFSTLEIQRTEQGDSAMYLCASSLEGGMQYFGPGTRLTVL.

This clonotype was recorded many times. The gene calls are TRBV20-1 and TRBJ2-2; a possible D gene is TRBD1 (5 bases). The CDR3 spans 14 residues. Germline V gene data show CDR1 as DFQATT and CDR2 as SNEGSKA (reference sequence). V lost 5 bases to trimming and J lost 6 bases, with 16 bases between them. This chain's CDR3 is CSAASGSGPGELFF. CDR3 bases: TGCAGTGCTGCTTCAGGGTCTGGCCCCGGGGAGCTGTTTTTT.

This clonotype was seen only a few times. This chain links TRBV6-5 with TRBJ1-3, with D possibly matching TRBD1 (5 bases). V lost 0 bases and J 4 bases, leaving 13 bases between the germline ends. Germline V gene lookup returns CDR1 MNHEY and CDR2 SVGAGI. The CDR3 is made up of 16 amino acids. This chain's CDR3 is CASSYSMGEVGNTIYF. In DNA, the CDR3 is TGTGCCAGCAGTTACTCGATGGGGGAGGTCGGAAACACCATATATTTT.

In this sample, this clonotype turned up many times. The V call is TRBV5-1, the J call TRBJ2-7; 7 bases line up with TRBD2. Germline loops: CDR1 SGHRS, CDR2 YFSETQ. The CDR3 has 14 amino acids. The junction had 5 bases not matched to a gene; V was cut back by 4 bases and J by 1 base. The CDR3 loop reads CASSLGDYSYEQYF. Written as DNA, the CDR3 is TGCGCCAGCAGCCTTGGGGACTATTCCTACGAGCAGTACTTC.

This clonotype was picked up many times. The chain recombines TRBV7-9 with TRBJ2-7; 7 nucleotides align to TRBD2. J was trimmed by 4 bases and V by 5 bases; bases with no gene match: 8. There are 14 residues in the CDR3. The germline V gene encodes CDR1 SEHNR and CDR2 FQNEAQ (reference sequence). The CDR3 DNA follows: TGTGCCAGCAGCCAGTCGGGACTACCGTACGAGCAGTACTTC. Protein sequence: CASSQSGLPYEQYF.

This clonotype was observed at least ten times. This chain links TRBV3-1 with TRBJ2-4; 8 bases map to TRBD1. V gave up 1 base and J gave up 1 base; unmatched junction bases: 3. The CDR3 has 16 residues. Germline loops: CDR1 LGHDT, CDR2 YNNKEL (reference sequence). The CDR3 DNA is TGTGCCAGCAGCCAAGCAGGGGGCCGTGCCAAAAACATTCAGTACTTC. Encoded protein: CASSQAGGRAKNIQYF.

This clonotype was observed at least ten times. This chain links TRBV7-9 with TRBJ2-3, with unresolved D. This CDR3 region has 12 residues. Germline CDR1 and CDR2: SEHNR and FQNEAQ (reference sequence). The V and J ends lost 1 base and 7 bases respectively, with 6 bases between them. The CDR3 DNA follows: TGTGCCAGCAGCTTAGGAAGGAATACGCAGTATTTT. As protein: CASSLGRNTQYF.